The 31 T cell receptor beta chains in this list originate from one sample, sequenced in a study of blood T cells in healthy people across ages. Next came a second PCR, run for about 7 to 12 cycles, which used a sample-barcoded 5' primer along with a J-beta primer mix. MiXCR, run by TCRdb on the 5' RACE reads, gives a single entry per CDR3 protein. Here the sample spans hundreds of thousands of distinct CDR3 sequences, about 42% being singletons. Input material: blood. These receptors were obtained from a man aged 55 to 70 in good health.

The rearrangement joins TRBV2 to TRBJ2-1; 11 nucleotides align to TRBD2. V lost 6 bases to trimming and J lost 4 bases; unmatched junction nucleotides: 5. The CDR3 loop spans 15 amino acids. CDR1 and CDR2 (germline): SNHLY, FYNNEI. The CDR3 here is CASSPTSGIYNEQFF. CDR3 coding DNA: TGTGCCAGCAGCCCGACTAGCGGGATTTACAATGAGCAGTTCTTC.

The J gene is TRBJ2-2, the V gene TRBV7-9; 7 bases align to TRBD1. V dropped 3 bases and J dropped 0; count of bases not matched to a gene: 4. CDR1 is SEHNR, CDR2 FQNEAQ, per germline (reference sequence). The CDR3 is 16 amino acids. The CDR3 is CASSLGQLTNTGELFF. The CDR3 DNA reads TGTGCCAGCAGCTTGGGACAGCTTACGAACACCGGGGAGCTGTTTTTT.

The J gene is TRBJ2-5, the V gene TRBV11-2, with TRBD2 identical over 12 bases. After removal of 5 bases from V and 1 base from J, the junction contained 5 bases not matched to a gene. This CDR3 region has 16 residues. Germline values: CDR1 SGHAT, CDR2 FQNNGV. This chain's CDR3 is CASSTGLAGSQETQYF. DNA of the CDR3: TGTGCCAGCAGCACAGGACTAGCGGGGAGCCAAGAGACCCAGTACTTC.

This chain uses TRBV20-1 with TRBJ1-2; perhaps TRBD1 as D (6 bases). V dropped 6 bases and J dropped 6 bases, with 14 bases sitting between them. The CDR3 length is 12 residues. CDR1 is DFQATT, CDR2 SNEGSKA, per germline (reference sequence). CDR3 sequence (DNA): TGCAGTGCCCCCCAGGGGCGCGATGGCTACACCTTC. It encodes CSAPQGRDGYTF.

Details on this clonotype: A much larger clone lies a single base off, so this may be a read error. The chain combines TRBV7-2 with TRBJ2-5; D gene ambiguous. The J call may not be correct, given that the DNA end is closer to TRBJ2-7. The germline V gene has CDR1 SGHTA and CDR2 FQGNSA. The CDR3 contains 15 residues. The CDR3 DNA follows: TGTGCCAGCAACTTAGGACCGTCAAGCGTATACGAGCAGTACTTC. Amino acids: CASNLGPSSVYEQYF.

This chain connects TRBV3-1 to TRBJ1-1; 7 nucleotides agree with TRBD1. CDR1 and CDR2 (germline): LGHDT, YNNKEL (reference sequence). Trimming at V came to 4 bases and at J to 11 bases, leaving 7 bases not matched to a gene. The CDR3 is 12 residues long. The CDR3 DNA reads as TGTGCCAGCAGCCGGACGACAGGGACCGCTTTCTTT. It yields the protein CASSRTTGTAFF. The full variable domain, rest sourced from reference TRBV3-1 and TRBJ1-1, is DTAVSQTPKYLVTQMGNDKSIKCEQNLGHDTMYWYKQDSKKFLKIMFSYNNKELIINETVPNRFSPKSPDKAHLNLHINSLELGDSAVYFCASSRTTGTAFFGQGTRLTVV.

The sample holds a few counts of this clonotype. The chain is built from TRBV20-1 and TRBJ1-4; D perhaps matches TRBD1 (5 bases). Germline assignment: CDR1 DFQATT and CDR2 SNEGSKA (reference sequence). V lost 3 bases and J lost 3, with 11 bases in between. This CDR3 is built from 14 residues. The CDR3 here is CSARLAGPNEKLFF. In DNA form, the CDR3 reads TGCAGTGCTAGGTTGGCAGGGCCTAATGAAAAACTGTTTTTT.

There are a few counts of this clonotype. V and J are TRBV12-3 or TRBV12-4 and TRBJ2-7, with 11 bases lining up with TRBD2. Gene TRBJ2-1 matches the end of the DNA better, so the J call may be wrong. CDR3 length equals 18 residues. CDR3: CASSWDTRRLAGGGEQFF. DNA for the CDR3: TGTGCCAGCAGTTGGGACACCCGGCGGCTAGCGGGGGGTGGTGAGCAGTTCTTC.

The chain is built from TRBV2 and TRBJ2-1, with 8 bases fitting TRBD2. This CDR3 contains 12 residues. The V gene end was trimmed by 6 bases and the J gene end by 11 bases; junction bases not matched to a gene: 6. CDR1 is SNHLY and CDR2 is FYNNEI in the germline V gene. The CDR3 DNA reads TGTGCCAGCAGGCAGGCTAGCGGGCAGCAGTTCTTC. Amino acids: CASRQASGQQFF.

This clonotype appeared a few times. V usage is TRBV2 and J usage is TRBJ2-3; 8 bases fit TRBD2. Trimming removed 7 bases from V and 6 bases from J; junction bases left unmatched: 9. Germline lookup yields CDR1 SNHLY and CDR2 FYNNEI. The length of the CDR3 is 14 residues. CDR3: CASNSRLALDTQYF. CDR3 coding DNA: TGTGCCAGCAATTCGAGACTAGCGCTTGATACGCAGTATTTT.

The V and J genes are TRBV7-2 and TRBJ2-4, with TRBD1 matching over 8 bases. Per the germline V gene, CDR1 is SGHTA and CDR2 is FQGNSA. Trimming removed 2 bases from V and 2 bases from J; junction bases left unmatched: 11. The CDR3 has 18 amino acids. The CDR3 region is CASSLSVVTGVTKNIQYF. The CDR3, as DNA: TGTGCCAGCAGCTTATCGGTGGTGACAGGGGTTACCAAAAACATTCAGTACTTC.

With regard to this clonotype: At one of its ends the junction is not consistent with the germline gene, which may arise from a read error. The rearrangement joins TRBV7-2 to TRBJ1-4, with unresolved D. CDR3 size: 17 residues. Germline V gives CDR1 SGHTA, CDR2 FQGNSA. CDR3 nucleotide sequence: TGTGCCAGCGGCCTTAGGCGGGCCATTGCAACTAACGAAAAACTGTTTTTT. Protein product: CASGLRRAIATNEKLFF.

This clonotype was observed a handful of times. This rearrangement joins TRBV4-3 to TRBJ1-1; 8 bases are shared with TRBD1. The CDR3 runs 17 residues. Per the germline V gene, CDR1 is LGHNA and CDR2 is YSLEER. V lost 4 bases to trimming and J lost 3 bases; unmatched junction nucleotides: 13. The CDR3 bases are TGCGCCAGCAGCCTATTGGACAGGGCGGCCGGCGACACTGAAGCTTTCTTT. The encoded protein is CASSLLDRAAGDTEAFF.

This clonotype appeared many times. DNA of the CDR3: TGTGCCAGCAGCTTGGGTGGTTGGGGCCACTATGGCTACACCTTC. Its protein is CASSLGGWGHYGYTF. The genes are TRBV5-6 and TRBJ1-2; possibly TRBD1 for D (5 bases). The CDR3 loop spans 15 amino acids. Germline lookup yields CDR1 SGHDT and CDR2 YYEEEE. Trimming cost V 0 bases and J 3 bases, with 12 bases left between them.

Turning to this clonotype: The junction and the germline gene differ at one end; a read error may be behind it. The chain joins TRBV2 to TRBJ2-1, with D uncertain. From germline, CDR1 is SNHLY and CDR2 FYNNEI. The CDR3 spans 12 residues. As DNA, the CDR3 is TGTGCCAGCGGTGAGGTTTTGGTTGAGCAGTTCTTC. This encodes CASGEVLVEQFF.

This chain connects TRBV18 to TRBJ2-5, with D hard to call. Germline V gives CDR1 KGHSH, CDR2 LQKENI. Trimming removed 4 bases at V and 11 bases at J, with 20 bases between. The CDR3 has 14 residues. The CDR3 DNA is TGTGCCAGCTCACGATCGGTTTCAGCTCTTGAGCAGTACTTC. Its protein product is CASSRSVSALEQYF.

The V gene is TRBV12-5, the J gene TRBJ2-7, with 7 bases fitting TRBD2. CDR1 and CDR2 (germline): LGHNT, FRNRAP. The length of the CDR3 is 16 residues. Trimming removed 7 bases from V and 2 bases from J; junction bases left unmatched: 14. CDR3 sequence reads: CASALGGSTPTYEQYF. CDR3 nucleotide sequence: TGTGCTAGTGCCCTGGGGGGGAGTACACCCACCTACGAGCAGTACTTC.

The chain carries TRBV27 and TRBJ1-2; 11 positions match TRBD1. V shed 5 bases, J shed 13 bases, and the junction held 6 bases outside the gene matches. Germline V gene lookup returns CDR1 MNHEY and CDR2 SMNVEV (reference sequence). The CDR3 runs to 12 residues. The CDR3 here is CASSLGQGAPTF. The CDR3 DNA reads as TGTGCCAGCAGTCTCGGACAGGGGGCTCCCACCTTC.

The chain employs TRBV11-2 and TRBJ2-7; 7 bases fit TRBD1. The V and J ends lost 2 bases and 3 bases, in that order; junction bases with no gene match: 1. This CDR3 region has 13 residues. Germline assignment: CDR1 SGHAT and CDR2 FQNNGV. The CDR3 nucleotides are TGTGCCAGCAGCTTACACAGGGGCTACGAGCAGTACTTC. Protein product: CASSLHRGYEQYF.

A few counts support this clonotype. The V call is TRBV30, the J call TRBJ1-2, with a possible D match to TRBD1 (5 bases). CDR1 is GTSNPN and CDR2 is SVGIG in the germline V gene (reference sequence). This CDR3 has 13 residues. Deletions cut 0 bases from V and 6 bases from J, with 11 bases between. CDR3 loop: CAWSVRQGNGYTF. Written as DNA, the CDR3 is TGTGCCTGGAGTGTAAGGCAGGGCAATGGCTACACCTTC. Using reference TRBV30 and TRBJ1-2 for the parts outside the CDR3, the full variable domain is SQTIHQWPATLVQPVGSPLSLECTVEGTSNPNLYWYRQAAGRGLQLLFYSVGIGQISSEVPQNLSASRPQDRQFILSSKKLLLSDSGFYLCAWSVRQGNGYTFGSGTRLTVV.

In its sample, this clonotype was seen once. This chain uses TRBV7-9 with TRBJ1-1; no clear D gene. V lost 1 base, J lost 1 base, and 10 bases lay in between. The CDR3 consists of 15 residues. Germline values: CDR1 SEHNR, CDR2 FQNEAQ (reference sequence). The CDR3 bases are TGTGCCAGCAGCTTAGAGGGAAACAGGAACACTGAAGCTTTCTTT. It codes for CASSLEGNRNTEAFF. Full variable domain (rest looked up from reference TRBV7-9 and TRBJ1-1): DTGVSQNPRHKITKRGQNVTFRCDPISEHNRLYWYRQTLGQGPEFLTYFQNEAQLEKSRLLSDRFSAERPKGSFSTLEIQRTEQGDSAMYLCASSLEGNRNTEAFFGQGTRLTVV.

The sample holds one count of this clonotype. The chain links TRBV7-2 to TRBJ1-1, with 7 positions matching TRBD1. Unmatched junction bases numbered 4, after V lost 0 bases and J lost 3 bases. The CDR3 loop spans 15 amino acids. Germline CDR1 is SGHTA and CDR2 is FQGNSA. In DNA form, the CDR3 reads TGTGCCAGCAGCTTAGCGTTCGGGACAGACACTGAAGCTTTCTTT. It translates to CASSLAFGTDTEAFF.

The chain uses TRBV7-9 and TRBJ1-2; D is unresolved. V was trimmed by 5 bases and J by 13 bases, leaving 11 bases between them. From germline, CDR1 is SEHNR and CDR2 FQNEAQ (reference sequence). This CDR3 is 10 amino acids long. CDR3 sequence (DNA): TGTGCCAGCAGCCCCGTGGGAGCCACCTTC. It codes for CASSPVGATF.

Notes on this clonotype: A much bigger clone sits one base away, suggesting this may be a read error. The chain links TRBV29-1 to TRBJ2-7; perhaps D is TRBD1 or TRBD2 (5 bases each). The CDR3 totals 13 residues. Germline assignment: CDR1 SQVTM and CDR2 ANQGSEA. Here the CDR3 DNA reads TGCAGCGTAAGGGACCCGAGCTCCTACGAGCGGTACTTC. Its translation is CSVRDPSSYERYF.

J is TRBJ1-2 and V is TRBV5-1, with 12 bases aligning to TRBD1. Germline CDR1 and CDR2: SGHRS and YFSETQ. This CDR3 comprises 14 residues. V shed 4 bases and J 8 bases; nucleotides not matched to a gene: 6. The CDR3 region is CASSLTGTGGGYTF. CDR3 coding DNA: TGCGCCAGCAGCCTCACCGGGACAGGGGGCGGCTACACCTTC.

This chain connects TRBV27 to TRBJ1-2; 8 nucleotides agree with TRBD1. Germline lookup yields CDR1 MNHEY and CDR2 SMNVEV (reference sequence). There are 15 residues in the CDR3. Losses at the gene ends were 5 bases for V and 0 bases for J; bases not matched to a gene: 5. The CDR3 sequence: CASSRTGLANYGYTF. The DNA of the CDR3 is TGTGCCAGCAGTCGGACAGGGCTTGCTAACTATGGCTACACCTTC.

This clonotype was detected only once. The chain joins TRBV24-1 to TRBJ2-7, with D perhaps matching TRBD1 (5 bases). The CDR3 is 13 amino acids. The germline CDR1 and CDR2 sequences are KGHDR and SFDVKD. The V gene lost 7 bases and the J gene lost 7 bases, with 16 bases spanning the gap. The CDR3 coding sequence is TGTGCCACCAGCCAGGGATCCGGCAATGAGCAGTACTTC. It specifies CATSQGSGNEQYF.

The V gene is TRBV20-1, the J gene TRBJ2-3; 9 bases are shared with TRBD1. Germline V lookup: CDR1 DFQATT, CDR2 SNEGSKA (reference sequence). Unmatched junction bases numbered 9, after V lost 3 bases and J lost 2 bases. The CDR3 is 16 amino acids. CDR3 in DNA: TGCAGTGCTAGTTCTTCGGGGACAGGGCCCACAGATACGCAGTATTTT. This encodes CSASSSGTGPTDTQYF.

This clonotype was counted only a few times. The chain links TRBV9 to TRBJ1-2, with D possibly being TRBD1 (6 bases). CDR1 is SGDLS and CDR2 is YYNGEE in the germline V gene. V dropped 0 bases and J dropped 5 bases, with 14 bases sitting between them. This CDR3 spans 15 amino acids. CDR3 sequence reads: CASSVDPLGGYGYTF. DNA of the CDR3: TGTGCCAGCAGCGTAGACCCGCTAGGGGGGTATGGCTACACCTTC.

The chain is built from TRBV21-1 and TRBJ1-5; TRBD1 was called by the table and not checked on the DNA. TRBV21-1 is a pseudogene. The CDR3 runs to 14 residues. Here the CDR3 reads CASEGLGRNQPQHF. The CDR3 DNA sequence: TGTGCCAGCGAAGGATTGGGGCGCAATCAGCCCCAGCATTTT.

The chain joins TRBV6-6 to TRBJ2-7; D is perhaps TRBD2 (6 bases). The germline CDR1 and CDR2 sequences are MNHNY and SVGAGI (reference sequence). The CDR3 sequence is 16 residues long. V was pared by 5 bases and J by 1 base, with 18 bases between. The CDR3 region has the DNA TGTGCCAGCAGTCAGTCGCCGGGACTCCAGTCCTACGAGCAGTACTTC. Protein product: CASSQSPGLQSYEQYF.